A single sample is the source of the 7 T cell receptor beta chains below, sequenced in a study of early T cells in non-severe SARS-CoV-2 infection. TCRdb re-called the 5' RACE reads through MiXCR, storing one row per CDR3 protein. The sample includes tens of thousands of distinct CDR3 sequences, around 4% of them seen just once. The specimen was whole blood. These receptors originate from an adult who was a healthcare worker with PCR-confirmed SARS-CoV-2 infection or an uninfected control (not recorded which).

This clonotype was seen at least ten times. The chain recombines TRBV9 with TRBJ2-5; the D gene is possibly TRBD2 (6 bases). V lost 0 bases and J 1 base, leaving 16 bases between the germline ends. From germline, CDR1 is SGDLS and CDR2 YYNGEE. CDR3 length: 17 amino acids. The CDR3 region has the DNA TGTGCCAGCAGCGTAGATCACAGGAGGGGCGGCCAAGAGACCCAGTACTTC. This encodes CASSVDHRRGGQETQYF.

This clonotype came up a few times. J is TRBJ1-4 and V is TRBV18, with D possibly being TRBD1 (5 bases). V was pared by 3 bases and J by 0 bases, with 8 bases between. The CDR3 extends over 15 amino acids. Germline V lookup: CDR1 KGHSH, CDR2 LQKENI. The CDR3 coding sequence is TGTGCCAGCTCACCGGACATACCAACTAATGAAAAACTGTTTTTT. This codes for CASSPDIPTNEKLFF.

This clonotype was recorded many times. J is TRBJ2-7 and V is TRBV7-8; 8 bases are a match to TRBD1. The junction had 7 bases not matched to a gene; V was cut back by 2 bases and J by 4 bases. Germline-derived CDR1 and CDR2 are SGHVS and FQNEAQ. The CDR3 totals 15 residues. The CDR3 sequence: CASSLSPGGGYEQYF. The CDR3 nucleotides are TGTGCCAGCAGCTTAAGTCCAGGGGGCGGGTACGAGCAGTACTTC.

This clonotype came up many times. The genes are TRBV7-6 and TRBJ1-5; D possibly corresponds to TRBD1 (5 bases). CDR3 length: 19 residues. The ends were cut back, 4 bases at V and 0 bases at J, with 22 bases in the middle. CDR1 is SGHVS and CDR2 is FNYEAQ in the germline V gene. The CDR3 is CASSSRGADYPYSNQPQHF. CDR3 DNA sequence: TGTGCCAGCAGCTCCCGAGGGGCAGACTATCCTTATAGCAATCAGCCCCAGCATTTT. Based on the CDR3 plus reference TRBV7-6 and TRBJ1-5, the full variable domain is GAGVSQSPRYKVTKRGQDVALRCDPISGHVSLYWYRQALGQGPEFLTYFNYEAQQDKSGLPNDRFSAERPEGSISTLTIQRTEQRDSAMYRCASSSRGADYPYSNQPQHFGDGTRLSIL.

This clonotype was detected many times. The chain carries TRBV29-1 and TRBJ2-1; TRBD2 matches 8 bases. The V gene end was trimmed by 3 bases and the J gene end by 3 bases; junction bases not matched to a gene: 16. The germline V gene encodes CDR1 SQVTM and CDR2 ANQGSEA. There are 18 residues in the CDR3. CDR3 bases: TGCAGCGTTGAGGGGTTTGGGGCTAGCGGGCGAGGCTACAATGAGCAGTTCTTC. Its translation: CSVEGFGASGRGYNEQFF.

This clonotype was seen repeatedly, ten times or more. The chain employs TRBV27 and TRBJ1-6; TRBD1 matches at 10 bases. There are 14 residues in the CDR3. The V segment lost 5 bases and the J segment 8 bases; nucleotides outside the gene matches: 3. Germline V gene lookup returns CDR1 MNHEY and CDR2 SMNVEV (reference sequence). CDR3 sequence reads: CASSRDRGYSPLHF. The CDR3 nucleotides read TGTGCCAGCAGTCGGGACAGGGGCTATTCACCCCTCCACTTT.

V gene TRBV10-3 combines with J gene TRBJ2-7, with 9 bases matching TRBD1. The CDR3 has 14 residues. V was pared by 6 bases and J by 1 base, with 4 bases of the junction left unmatched. Germline V gives CDR1 ENHRY, CDR2 SYGVKD. CDR3 bases: TGTGCCATCAGGAGCGGGACAGGGTCCTACGAGCAGTACTTC. Encoded protein: CAIRSGTGSYEQYF.